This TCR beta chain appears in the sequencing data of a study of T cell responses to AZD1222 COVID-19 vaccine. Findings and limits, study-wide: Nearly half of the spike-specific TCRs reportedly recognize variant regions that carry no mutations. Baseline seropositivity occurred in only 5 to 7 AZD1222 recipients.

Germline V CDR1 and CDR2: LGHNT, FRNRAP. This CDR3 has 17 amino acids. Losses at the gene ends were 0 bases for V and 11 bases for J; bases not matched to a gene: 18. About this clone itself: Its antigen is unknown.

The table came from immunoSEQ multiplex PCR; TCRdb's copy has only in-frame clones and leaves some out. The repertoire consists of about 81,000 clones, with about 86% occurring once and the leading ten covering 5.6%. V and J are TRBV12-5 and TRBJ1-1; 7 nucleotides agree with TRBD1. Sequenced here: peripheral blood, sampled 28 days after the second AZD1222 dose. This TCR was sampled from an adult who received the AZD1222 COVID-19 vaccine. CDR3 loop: CASGLVKGGGTHTMAFF. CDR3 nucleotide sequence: TGTGCTAGTGGTTTGGTCAAAGGGGGCGGGACACACACCATGGCTTTCTTT.